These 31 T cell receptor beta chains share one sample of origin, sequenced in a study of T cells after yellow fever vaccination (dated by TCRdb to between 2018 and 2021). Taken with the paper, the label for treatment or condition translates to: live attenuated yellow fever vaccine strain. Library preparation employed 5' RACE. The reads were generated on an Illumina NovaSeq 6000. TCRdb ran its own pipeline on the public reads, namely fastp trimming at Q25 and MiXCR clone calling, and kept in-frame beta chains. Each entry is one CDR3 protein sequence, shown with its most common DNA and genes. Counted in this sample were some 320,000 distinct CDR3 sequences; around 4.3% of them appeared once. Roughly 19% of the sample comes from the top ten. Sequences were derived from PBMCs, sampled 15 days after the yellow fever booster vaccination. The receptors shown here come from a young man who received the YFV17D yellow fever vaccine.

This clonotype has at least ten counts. This chain's CDR3 is CASSSGLANEQFF. The CDR3 DNA sequence: TGTGCCAGCAGCTCCGGACTAGCGAATGAGCAGTTCTTC. The V call is TRBV7-2, the J call TRBJ2-1; 9 bases fit TRBD2. Germline trimming cut 4 bases from V and 7 bases from J; bases unmatched to any gene: 2. The CDR3 runs 13 residues. CDR1 is SGHTA and CDR2 is FQGNSA in the germline V gene.

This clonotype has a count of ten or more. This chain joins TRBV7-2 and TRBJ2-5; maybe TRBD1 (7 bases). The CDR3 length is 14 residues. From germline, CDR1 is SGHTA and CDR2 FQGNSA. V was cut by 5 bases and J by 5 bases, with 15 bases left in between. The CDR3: CASSPRTGGETQYF. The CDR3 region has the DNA TGTGCCAGCAGCCCGAGGACAGGAGGGGAGACCCAGTACTTC.

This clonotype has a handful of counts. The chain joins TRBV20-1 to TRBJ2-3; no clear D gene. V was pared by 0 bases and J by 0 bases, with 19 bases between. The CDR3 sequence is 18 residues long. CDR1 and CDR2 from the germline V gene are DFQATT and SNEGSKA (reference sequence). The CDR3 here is CSARDRAAPGPSTDTQYF. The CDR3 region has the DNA TGCAGTGCTAGAGATCGGGCAGCCCCGGGCCCTAGCACAGATACGCAGTATTTT.

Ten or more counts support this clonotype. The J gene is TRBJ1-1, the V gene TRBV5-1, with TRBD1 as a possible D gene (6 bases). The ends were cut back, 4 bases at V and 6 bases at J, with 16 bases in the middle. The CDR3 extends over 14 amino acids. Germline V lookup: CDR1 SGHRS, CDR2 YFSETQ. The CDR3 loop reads CASSLRDTSSEAFF. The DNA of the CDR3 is TGCGCCAGCAGCCTACGGGACACCTCCTCTGAAGCTTTCTTT.

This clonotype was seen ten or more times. CDR3 sequence: CASSPQGLAVGEAFF. For the CDR3, the DNA is TGTGCCAGCAGTCCACAGGGGTTGGCTGTTGGTGAAGCTTTCTTT. V and J are TRBV12-3 or TRBV12-4 and TRBJ1-1, with 7 nucleotides matching TRBD1. The trim removed 5 bases at V and 7 bases at J, leaving 13 bases unmatched. CDR3 length equals 15 residues.

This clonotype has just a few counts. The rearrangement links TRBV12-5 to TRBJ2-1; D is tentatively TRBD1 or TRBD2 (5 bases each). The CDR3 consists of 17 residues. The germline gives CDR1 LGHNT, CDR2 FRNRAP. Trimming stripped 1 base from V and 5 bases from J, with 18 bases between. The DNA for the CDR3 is TGTGCTAGTGGTTTGGGGGAGACAGCTGTTATCGACAATGAGCAGTTCTTC. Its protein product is CASGLGETAVIDNEQFF.

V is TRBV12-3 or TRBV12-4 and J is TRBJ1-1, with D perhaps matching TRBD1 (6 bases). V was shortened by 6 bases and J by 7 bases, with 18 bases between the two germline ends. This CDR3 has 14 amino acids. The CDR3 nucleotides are TGTGCCAGCAGGCCGGGGGCAGGGACTTTTGAAGCTTTCTTT. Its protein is CASRPGAGTFEAFF.

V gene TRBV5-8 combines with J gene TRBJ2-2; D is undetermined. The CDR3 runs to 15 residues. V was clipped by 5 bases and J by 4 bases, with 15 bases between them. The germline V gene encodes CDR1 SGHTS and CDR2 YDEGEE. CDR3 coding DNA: TGTGCCAGCAGGGACCGCCGTACCTCCACCGGGGAGCTGTTTTTT. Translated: CASRDRRTSTGELFF.

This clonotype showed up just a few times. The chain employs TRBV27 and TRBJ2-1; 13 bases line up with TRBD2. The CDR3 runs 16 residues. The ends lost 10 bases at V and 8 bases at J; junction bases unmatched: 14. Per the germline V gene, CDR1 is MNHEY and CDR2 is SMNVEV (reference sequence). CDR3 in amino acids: CATQATIGLAGDEQFF. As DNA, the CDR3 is TGTGCCACCCAAGCTACAATAGGACTAGCGGGGGATGAGCAGTTCTTC.

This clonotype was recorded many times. CDR3 DNA sequence: TGTGCCAGCAGCTTACAGGAGAATCAGCCCCAGCATTTT. Translated, it gives CASSLQENQPQHF. The V and J genes are TRBV7-2 and TRBJ1-5; D not resolved. The CDR3 totals 13 residues. Germline V CDR1 and CDR2: SGHTA, FQGNSA. The V gene lost 2 bases and the J gene lost 4 bases, with 6 bases spanning the gap.

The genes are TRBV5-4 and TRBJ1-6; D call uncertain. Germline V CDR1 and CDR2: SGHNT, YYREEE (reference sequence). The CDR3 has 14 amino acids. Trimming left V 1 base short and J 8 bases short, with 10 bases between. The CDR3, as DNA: TGTGCCAGCAGCTTGTATAGACCTTATTCACCCCTCCACTTT. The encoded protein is CASSLYRPYSPLHF. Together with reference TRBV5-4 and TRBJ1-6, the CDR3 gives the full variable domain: ETGVTQSPTHLIKTRGQQVTLRCSSQSGHNTVSWYQQALGQGPQFIFQYYREEENGRGNFPPRFSGLQFPNYSSELNVNALELDDSALYLCASSLYRPYSPLHFGNGTRLTVT.

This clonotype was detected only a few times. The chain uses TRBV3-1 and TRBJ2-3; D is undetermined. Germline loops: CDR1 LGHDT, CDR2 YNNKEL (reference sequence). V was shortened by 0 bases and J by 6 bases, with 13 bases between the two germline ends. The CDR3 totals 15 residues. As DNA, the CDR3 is TGTGCCAGCAGCCAAGATCCCGGCGTTAGGGATACGCAGTATTTT. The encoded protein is CASSQDPGVRDTQYF.

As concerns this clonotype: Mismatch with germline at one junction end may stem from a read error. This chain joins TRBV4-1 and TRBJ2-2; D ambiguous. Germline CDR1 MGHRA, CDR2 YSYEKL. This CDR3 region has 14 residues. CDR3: CASSQGWNAGELFF. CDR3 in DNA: TGCGCCAGCAGCCAAGGCTGGAACGCCGGGGAGCTGTTTTTT.

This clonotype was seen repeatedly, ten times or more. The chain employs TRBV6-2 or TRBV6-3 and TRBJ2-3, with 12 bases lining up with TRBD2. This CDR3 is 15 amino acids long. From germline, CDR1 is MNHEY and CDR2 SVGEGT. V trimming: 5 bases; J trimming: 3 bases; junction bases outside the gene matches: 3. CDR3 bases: TGTGCCAGCAGTCTAGCGGGGGGGCCGACAGATACGCAGTATTTT. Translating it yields CASSLAGGPTDTQYF.

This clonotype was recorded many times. The CDR3 region has the DNA TGCAGCGTCACAGGGGGCGACTTAGCCAAAAACATTCAGTACTTC. The encoded protein is CSVTGGDLAKNIQYF. This chain uses TRBV29-1 with TRBJ2-4, with 9 bases lining up with TRBD1. Per germline, CDR1 SQVTM and CDR2 ANQGSEA. V dropped 6 bases and J dropped 0; count of bases not matched to a gene: 6. The CDR3 is made up of 15 amino acids.

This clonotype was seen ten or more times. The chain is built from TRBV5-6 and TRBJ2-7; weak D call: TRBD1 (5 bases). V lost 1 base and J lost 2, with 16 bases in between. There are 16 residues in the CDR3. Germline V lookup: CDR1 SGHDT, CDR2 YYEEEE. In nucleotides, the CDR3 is TGTGCCAGCAGCTTGATAGGGGTGGGATATCCCTACGAGCAGTACTTC. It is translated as CASSLIGVGYPYEQYF. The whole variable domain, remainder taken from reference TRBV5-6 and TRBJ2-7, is DAGVTQSPTHLIKTRGQQVTLRCSPKSGHDTVSWYQQALGQGPQFIFQYYEEEERQRGNFPDRFSGHQFPNYSSELNVNALLLGDSALYLCASSLIGVGYPYEQYFGPGTRLTVT.

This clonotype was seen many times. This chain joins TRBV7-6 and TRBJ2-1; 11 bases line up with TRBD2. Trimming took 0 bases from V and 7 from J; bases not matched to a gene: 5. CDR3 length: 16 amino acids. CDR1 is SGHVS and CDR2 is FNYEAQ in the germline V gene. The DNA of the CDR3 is TGTGCCAGCAGCTTAGCCCCTAGCGGGGGGTGGAATGAGCAGTTCTTC. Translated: CASSLAPSGGWNEQFF.

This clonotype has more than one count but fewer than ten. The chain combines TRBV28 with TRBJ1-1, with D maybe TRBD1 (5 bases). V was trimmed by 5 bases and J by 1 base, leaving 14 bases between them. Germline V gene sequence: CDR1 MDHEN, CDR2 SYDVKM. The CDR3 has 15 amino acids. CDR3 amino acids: CASSQPGLWNTEAFF. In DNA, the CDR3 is TGTGCCAGCAGTCAGCCGGGACTCTGGAACACTGAAGCTTTCTTT.

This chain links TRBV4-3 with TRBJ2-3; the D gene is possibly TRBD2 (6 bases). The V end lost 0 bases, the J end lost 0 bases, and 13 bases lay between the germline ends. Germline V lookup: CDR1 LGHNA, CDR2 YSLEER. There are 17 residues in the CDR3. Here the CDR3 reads CASSQDPPGTSTDTQYF. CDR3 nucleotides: TGCGCCAGCAGCCAAGACCCCCCGGGGACTAGCACAGATACGCAGTATTTT.

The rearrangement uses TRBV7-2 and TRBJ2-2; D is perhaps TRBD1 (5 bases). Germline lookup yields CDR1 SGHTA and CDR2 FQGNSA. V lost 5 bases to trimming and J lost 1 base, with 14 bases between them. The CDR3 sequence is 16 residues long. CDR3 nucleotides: TGTGCCAGCAGCCCCCTTTGGGGCCGGAACACCGGGGAGCTGTTTTTT. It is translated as CASSPLWGRNTGELFF.

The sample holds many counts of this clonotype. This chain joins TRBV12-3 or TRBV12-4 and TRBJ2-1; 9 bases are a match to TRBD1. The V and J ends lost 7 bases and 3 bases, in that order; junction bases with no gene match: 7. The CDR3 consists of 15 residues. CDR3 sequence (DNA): TGTGCCAGCACCGGGTTGGACAGGGGCTACAATGAGCAGTTCTTC. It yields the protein CASTGLDRGYNEQFF.

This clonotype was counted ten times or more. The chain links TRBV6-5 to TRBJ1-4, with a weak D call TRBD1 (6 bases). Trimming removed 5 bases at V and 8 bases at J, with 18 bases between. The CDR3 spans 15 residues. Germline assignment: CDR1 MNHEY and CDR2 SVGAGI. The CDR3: CASSRGGQVEEKLFF. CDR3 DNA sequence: TGTGCCAGCAGTCGCGGGGGCCAGGTGGAGGAAAAACTGTTTTTT.

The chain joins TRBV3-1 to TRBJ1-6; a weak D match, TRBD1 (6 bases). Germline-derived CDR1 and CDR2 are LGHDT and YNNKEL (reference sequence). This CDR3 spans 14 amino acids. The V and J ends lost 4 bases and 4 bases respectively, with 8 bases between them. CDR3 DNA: TGTGCCAGCAGCCGAAGGGGGTATAATTCACCCCTCCACTTT. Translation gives CASSRRGYNSPLHF.

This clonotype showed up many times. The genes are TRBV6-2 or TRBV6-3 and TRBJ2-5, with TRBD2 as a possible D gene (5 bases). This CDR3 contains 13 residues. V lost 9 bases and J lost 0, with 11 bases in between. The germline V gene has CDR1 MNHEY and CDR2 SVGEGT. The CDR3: CASLDWNQETQYF. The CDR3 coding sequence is TGTGCCAGTCTGGACTGGAACCAAGAGACCCAGTACTTC.

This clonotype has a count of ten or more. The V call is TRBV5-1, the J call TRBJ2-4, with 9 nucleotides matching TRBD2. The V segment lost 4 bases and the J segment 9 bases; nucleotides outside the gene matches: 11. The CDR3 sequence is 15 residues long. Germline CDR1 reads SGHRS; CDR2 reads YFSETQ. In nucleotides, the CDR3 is TGCGCCAGCAGCACGACCGGGACTAGCACTGTCATTCAGTACTTC. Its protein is CASSTTGTSTVIQYF.

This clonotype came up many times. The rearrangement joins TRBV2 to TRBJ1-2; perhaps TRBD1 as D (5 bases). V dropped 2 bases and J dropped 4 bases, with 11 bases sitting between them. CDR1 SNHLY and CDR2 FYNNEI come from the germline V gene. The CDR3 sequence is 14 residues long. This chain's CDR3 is CASSEPERGYGYTF. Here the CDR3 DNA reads TGTGCCAGCAGTGAACCCGAAAGGGGCTATGGCTACACCTTC.

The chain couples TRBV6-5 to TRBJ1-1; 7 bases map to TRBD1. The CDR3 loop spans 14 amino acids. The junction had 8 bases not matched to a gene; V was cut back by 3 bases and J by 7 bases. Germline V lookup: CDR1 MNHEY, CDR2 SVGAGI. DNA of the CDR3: TGTGCCAGCAGTTATACAGGGGCTGAGCTTGAAGCTTTCTTT. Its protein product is CASSYTGAELEAFF.

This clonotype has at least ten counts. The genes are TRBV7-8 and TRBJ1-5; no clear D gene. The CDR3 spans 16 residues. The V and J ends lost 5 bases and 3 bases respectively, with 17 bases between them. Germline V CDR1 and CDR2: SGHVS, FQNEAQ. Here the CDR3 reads CASSHINYSPNQPQHF. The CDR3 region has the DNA TGTGCCAGCAGCCATATTAACTATAGCCCCAATCAGCCCCAGCATTTT. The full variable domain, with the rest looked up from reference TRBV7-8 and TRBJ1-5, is GAGVSQSPRYKVAKRGQDVALRCDPISGHVSLFWYQQALGQGPEFLTYFQNEAQLDKSGLPSDRFFAERPEGSVSTLKIQRTQQEDSAVYLCASSHINYSPNQPQHFGDGTRLSIL.

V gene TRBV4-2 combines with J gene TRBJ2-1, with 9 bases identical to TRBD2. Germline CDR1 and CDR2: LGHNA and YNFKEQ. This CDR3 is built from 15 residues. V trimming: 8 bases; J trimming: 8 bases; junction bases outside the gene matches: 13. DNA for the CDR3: TGTGCCAGCGAGCCAGCCCTAGCGGGGTTCGATGAGCAGTTCTTC. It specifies CASEPALAGFDEQFF.

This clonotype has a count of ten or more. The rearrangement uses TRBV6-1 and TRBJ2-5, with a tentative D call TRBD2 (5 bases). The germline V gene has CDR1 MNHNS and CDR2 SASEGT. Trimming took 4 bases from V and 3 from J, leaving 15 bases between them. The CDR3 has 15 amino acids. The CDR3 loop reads CASSGTFGGEETQYF. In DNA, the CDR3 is TGTGCCAGCAGTGGGACTTTTGGCGGAGAAGAGACCCAGTACTTC.

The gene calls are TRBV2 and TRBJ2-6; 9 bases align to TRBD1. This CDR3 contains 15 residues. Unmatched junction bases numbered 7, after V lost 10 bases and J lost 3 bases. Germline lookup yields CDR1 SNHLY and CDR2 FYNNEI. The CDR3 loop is CATRDRVFGANVLTF. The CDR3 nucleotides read TGTGCCACCCGGGACAGGGTATTTGGGGCCAACGTCCTGACTTTC.